The present TCR beta chain was sequenced within a study of a mutant IDH1 vaccine in newly diagnosed glioma. As for the study in general: In some groups vaccination began 4-6 weeks post-radiotherapy; others received it with temozolomide. Notes on the study in general: Pseudoprogression seemed unrelated to changes in top peripheral T cell clonotypes.

Note on this clone: Its antigen is still unknown.

The time point denotes: week 35, safety follow-up. One vaccine dose held 300 ug of mutant IDH1 20-mer peptide and came with topical imiquimod. The table came from immunoSEQ multiplex PCR; TCRdb's copy has only in-frame clones and leaves some out. The sample contains tens of thousands of clones, 85% to 90% of which appear only once. The CDR3 is made up of 14 amino acids. V gave up 6 bases and J gave up 6 bases; unmatched junction bases: 4. Germline loops: CDR1 MNHNS, CDR2 SASEGT. This clonotype originated in a man younger than 40 with glioma. Here the sequenced sample was PBMCs, taken from a glioma patient whose treatment included an IDH1 peptide vaccine. This sequence joins TRBV6-1 and TRBJ2-1, with 11 bases matching TRBD2. CDR3 DNA sequence: TGTGCCAGCAGACTAGCGGGAGAGGCCAATGAGCAGTTCTTC. It is translated as CASRLAGEANEQFF.